The clone carrying this TCR beta chain has a single count. Its antigen is as yet unknown. The table came from immunoSEQ multiplex PCR; TCRdb's copy has only in-frame clones and leaves some out. The sample consists of approximately 11,000 clones, around 86% of them appearing once. Looked up from germline, CDR1 is SGHNT and CDR2 is YENEEA. Trimming took 5 bases from V and 2 from J, leaving 10 bases between them. The CDR3 extends over 13 amino acids. The entry originates in a study of STAT3 mutations in large granular lymphocyte leukemia. Study-level findings and limits: At least one immunodominant TCR beta clonotype appeared in every T-cell large granular lymphocyte leukemia patient.

The sequencing sample was made of peripheral blood mononuclear cells. The clonotype comes from a man older than 75 with T-cell large granular lymphocyte leukemia. Some clones in this sample may be carry-over from other donors' samples. The chain employs TRBV11-3 and TRBJ2-7, with D possibly being TRBD1 or TRBD2 (5 bases each). In DNA form, the CDR3 reads TGTGCCAGCAGCCGCGAGGGGACCTACGAGCAGTACTTC. Protein product: CASSREGTYEQYF.